The present TCR beta chain was sequenced within a study of OX40 agonist ivuxolimab in advanced cancers. Germline CDR1 is SGHAT and CDR2 is FQNNGV. J gave up 4 bases and V 4 bases, and 3 bases lay outside the gene matches. The CDR3 runs 13 residues. General study points: At 0.1 to 3.0 mg/kg, CD4+ and CD8+ blood T cells expanded clonally by week 6.

This clone has just one count. The target antigen is unknown. Profiled with immunoSEQ multiplex PCR; TCRdb holds only in-frame clones, not every one. The data hold under 60,000 clones, with 88% observed a single time. The specimen was CD4+ or CD8+ T cells sorted from blood, collected in a trial of the OX40 agonist ivuxolimab. The clonotype comes from an adult with an advanced solid tumor such as melanoma, head and neck, liver or kidney cancer. The chain uses TRBV11-2 and TRBJ2-5; TRBD2 agrees at 7 bases. This chain's CDR3 is CASSYGLGETQYF. The CDR3 bases are TGTGCCAGCAGCTACGGACTAGGAGAGACCCAGTACTTC.